This T cell receptor beta chain derives from a study of shared clonotypes between healthy human individuals. Sequencing was performed with immunoSEQ multiplex PCR; in TCRdb, only in-frame clones are kept and a portion is missing. This sample has some 2.4 million clones; roughly 93% occur once, and the top ten carry around 0.4%. This CDR3 is built from 14 residues. Trimming cost V 6 bases and J 5 bases; bases outside gene matches: 8. Per the germline V gene, CDR1 is SGHAT and CDR2 is FQNNGV. The source of this sequence is a man aged 18 to 35 in good health. Some clones in this sample may be carry-over from other donors' samples. The chain is built from TRBV11-2 and TRBJ2-7, with TRBD2 identical over 9 bases. The sample comprised naive CD4+ T cells from PBMCs. Subset in this sample: CD45RA+ positively selected. The CDR3 protein is CASRWTSVGDEQYF. The CDR3 DNA reads as TGTGCCAGCAGGTGGACTAGCGTCGGGGACGAGCAGTACTTC.